This record covers a single TCR beta chain. Its matching antigen is unknown. TCRdb's copy holds only in-frame clones and misses some; the assay was immunoSEQ multiplex PCR. The table shows 90,000 to 120,000 clones, with about 88% occurring only once. The CDR3 is 17 amino acids. Germline-derived CDR1 and CDR2 are LNHNV and YYDKDF (reference sequence). J lost 1 base, V lost 3 bases, and 5 bases had no gene match. The data originate from a study of PD-1 blockade in classical Hodgkin lymphoma. Study results and caveats: Reported baseline diversity: healthy donors highest, relapsed/refractory patients lowest. There remain no defined causes for the repertoire differences, which possibly reflect disease activity or prior therapy. CD4+ TCR diversity climbed significantly by C4D1, unlike CD8+ TCR diversity. The study found complete responders had baseline diversity similar to newly diagnosed patients.

Every single patient, without exception, relapsed after autologous stem cell transplantation, and brentuximab vedotin exposure varied. The clonotype comes from a human donor with classical Hodgkin lymphoma. The chain employs TRBV15 and TRBJ2-1; TRBD2 matches 11 bases. The sequences come from peripheral blood mononuclear cells (PBMCs), collected before the second cycle of nivolumab. Written as DNA, the CDR3 is TGTGCCACCAGCAGTAGCGGGAGGGTGTGGTCCTACAATGAGCAGTTCTTC. Its translation is CATSSSGRVWSYNEQFF.